The TCR beta chain described here comes from a study of a mutant IDH1 vaccine in newly diagnosed glioma. The wider study: First vaccine doses came 4-6 weeks after radiotherapy alone, or with temozolomide cycles.

Documented time point: week 5, during vaccination. What each vaccine dose contained was 300 ug of mutant IDH1 20-mer peptide, accompanied by topical imiquimod. Germline assignment: CDR1 SNHLY and CDR2 FYNNEI. CDR3 length: 14 residues. With 6 bases removed from V and 8 bases from J, the gap between germline ends came to 14 bases. The repertoire was sequenced with immunoSEQ multiplex PCR; TCRdb's copy has only in-frame clones and lacks some. Of around 40,000 clones listed, 81% were seen once; the top ten hold about 12%. As regards this clone: Its antigen is not identified.

This specimen was PBMCs, taken from a glioma patient whose treatment included an IDH1 peptide vaccine. The chain recombines TRBV2 with TRBJ1-6; TRBD1 might be the D (5 bases). The receptor's source is a man over 45 with glioma. For the CDR3, the DNA is TGTGCCAGCAGCGAAAGAGGGGACGATTCACCCCTCCACTTT. Encoded protein: CASSERGDDSPLHF.